Included here is one T cell receptor (beta chain) sequence, with context. At one boundary the junction diverges from the germline segment, which might be a read error. In addition to blood RNA drawn from unsorted whole blood, germline DNA was extracted. Per germline, CDR1 SGHDT and CDR2 YYEEEE. The CDR3 contains 16 residues. The sample originates from a study of tumor-infiltrating lymphocytes in primary liver carcinoma. As for the study in general: Samples gave roughly 3.65 to 7.5 million productive TCRbeta reads, similar across tissue types.

Production of TCR beta cDNA used around 0.45 ug total RNA together with a constant-region primer. Three nested multiplex PCR rounds, a slightly modified ARM-PCR, produced the libraries for TCR beta. Amplification in the first two PCR rounds was performed using TRBV1-TRBV30 forward primers and a C-beta reverse primer for 10 cycles each. MiXCR, applied by TCRdb to the multiplex PCR reads, yields one record per CDR3 protein. The sample gives approximately 330,000 distinct CDR3 sequences, less than 70% of which show up once; under 8% is in the top ten. The V and J genes are TRBV5-6 and TRBJ2-2, with TRBD1 matching 9 bases. The sequence derives from a man in his forties with primary liver carcinoma and hepatitis B virus infection. The sample was peripheral blood. For the CDR3, the DNA is TGTGCCTGCAGCGGCGCCCGGGACAGGGTAACCGGGGAGCTGTTTTTT. It yields the protein CACSGARDRVTGELFF. Supplemented by reference TRBV5-6 and TRBJ2-2, the full variable domain reads DAGVTQSPTHLIKTRGQQVTLRCSPKSGHDTVSWYQQALGQGPQFIFQYYEEEERQRGNFPDRFSGHQFPNYSSELNVNALLLGDSALYLCACSGARDRVTGELFFGEGSRLTVL.